The clone carrying this TCR beta chain was seen only once. The target antigen is unknown. PCR amplification relied on 60 Vbeta primers (plus 13 Jbeta primers). As handled by the study authors: An analysis performed later counted 75 million to 80 million unique TCR beta chains (roughly 11 million of them shared). The repertoire was sequenced with immunoSEQ multiplex PCR; TCRdb's copy has only in-frame clones and lacks some. That table supplies the V and J calls and clone size; D and trimming were determined from the DNA. The sample carries 250,000 to 350,000 clones, 75% to 85% recorded once. The sample comes from a study of cytomegalovirus exposure and HLA in healthy donors. Study observations and caveats: One variant, a missense change in DCLRE1C, was linked in a later analysis to TCR beta V- and J-gene trimming.

The source material was PBMCs. The TCR sequence derives from a girl aged 2 to 10 in good health and CMV-seronegative.

The CDR3 DNA reads as TGCGCCAGCAGCTTGGATCCCAGGGCGGCTAATGAAAAACTGTTTTTT. As protein: CASSLDPRAANEKLFF. The chain joins TRBV5-1 to TRBJ1-4, with TRBD1 as a possible D gene (5 bases). V was shortened by 0 bases and J by 3 bases, with 12 bases between the two germline ends. The germline V gene has CDR1 SGHRS and CDR2 YFSETQ. This CDR3 has 16 residues.